Below are 6 T cell receptor beta chains sequenced from a single sample in a study of CD8 T cells in ankylosing spondylitis. Findings and caveats of the study: A TCR beta motif of fewer than 10 highly homologous variants seemed to mark ankylosing spondylitis blood.

TCRdb reprocessed the 5' RACE reads with MiXCR, giving one entry per CDR3 protein. The data show some 140,000 distinct CDR3 sequences, 17% seen once. For these TCRs, the target antigens are not known. Sequencing was done on a sample of blood, either unsorted or a sorted T cell fraction (not recorded which). The origin of the receptors is a male donor with ankylosing spondylitis.

The chain is built from TRBV6-5 and TRBJ2-1; tentative D call: TRBD2 (6 bases). Germline V gives CDR1 MNHEY, CDR2 SVGAGI. The length of the CDR3 is 13 residues. Between the trimmed V and J ends, which lost 2 bases and 4 bases, there was a span of 6 bases. CDR3 coding DNA: TGTGCCAGCAGTTACGGGACTTACAATGAGCAGTTCTTC. Translating gives CASSYGTYNEQFF.

The V gene is TRBV12-5, the J gene TRBJ2-1; 8 nucleotides align to TRBD2. CDR1 LGHNT and CDR2 FRNRAP come from the germline V gene. J gave up 8 bases and V 7 bases, and 13 bases lay outside the gene matches. This CDR3 comprises 15 residues. The CDR3 DNA follows: TGTGCTAGTGCCTTAATACCGGGACTAGGCGATGAGCAGTTCTTC. Its translation: CASALIPGLGDEQFF.

At least ten counts were recorded for this clonotype. Here the CDR3 reads CASSSGLYSYNEQFF. In DNA, the CDR3 is TGTGCCAGCAGTTCCGGACTGTACTCCTACAATGAGCAGTTCTTC. The chain joins TRBV27 to TRBJ2-1, with D possibly matching TRBD2 (5 bases). This CDR3 region has 15 residues. Trimming removed 4 bases from V and 0 bases from J, with 10 bases in between. Germline CDR1 MNHEY, CDR2 SMNVEV (reference sequence).

This clonotype was counted a few times. The chain joins TRBV29-1 to TRBJ1-1; TRBD1 might be the D (5 bases). The CDR3 has 14 amino acids. V lost 6 bases to trimming and J lost 0 bases, with 14 bases between them. Per germline, CDR1 SQVTM and CDR2 ANQGSEA. The CDR3 sequence: CSVIGTVMNTEAFF. The CDR3 DNA is TGCAGCGTGATCGGGACTGTCATGAACACTGAAGCTTTCTTT.

This clonotype was seen a few times. The chain is built from TRBV4-1 and TRBJ2-7, with a possible D match to TRBD1 (6 bases). In germline, CDR1 is MGHRA, CDR2 YSYEKL. Trimming took off 3 bases at V and 5 bases at J, with 11 bases between the two ends. The CDR3 sequence is 13 residues long. CDR3: CASSHPHRDEQYF. Here the CDR3 DNA reads TGCGCCAGCAGCCACCCCCACAGGGACGAGCAGTACTTC.

The rearrangement uses TRBV4-1 and TRBJ2-1; 8 nucleotides align to TRBD1. The CDR3 extends over 16 amino acids. The germline V gene encodes CDR1 MGHRA and CDR2 YSYEKL. The V and J ends lost 1 base and 7 bases, in that order; junction bases with no gene match: 9. For the CDR3, the DNA is TGCGCCAGCAGCCAAGTAGGGCAGGGGGCGCCTAATGAGCAGTTCTTC. Translation gives CASSQVGQGAPNEQFF.